A selection of T cell receptor beta chains follows, all from one sample in a study of T cells in localized non-small cell lung cancer. Data came from immunoSEQ multiplex PCR; TCRdb stores just in-frame clones and leaves some out. The table lists over 3,500 clones, around two fifths of them singletons. This material consisted of lung tumor tissue, taken before any cancer treatment. The receptors here all came from a woman aged 35-75 years with stage I lung adenocarcinoma. Each CDR3 is given with its conserved first and last residue. Fields, in order: clone size, V gene, J gene, D gene, CDR3 protein, CDR3 DNA. The D gene is left open where the match is weak. Some rows mark clone size as missing; the rest say once, few, many or name a class of expanded clone.

clone size: few; V gene: TRBV11-3; J gene: TRBJ2-7; D gene: -; CDR3 protein: CASSLQASTYEQYF; CDR3 DNA: TGTGCCAGCAGCTTGCAGGCGAGCACCTACGAGCAGTACTTC
clone size: few; V gene: TRBV7-8; J gene: TRBJ2-7; D gene: TRBD2; CDR3 protein: CASSLDASGSYEQYF; CDR3 DNA: TGTGCCAGCAGCTTGGATGCGAGCGGGAGCTACGAGCAGTACTTC
clone size: few; V gene: TRBV6-8; J gene: TRBJ2-7; D gene: -; CDR3 protein: CASRPQTHSYEQYF; CDR3 DNA: TGTGCCAGCAGGCCGCAGACCCACTCCTACGAGCAGTACTTC
clone size: -; V gene: TRBV28; J gene: TRBJ2-4; D gene: TRBD2; CDR3 protein: CASSSTSGSSYIQYF; CDR3 DNA: TGTGCCAGCAGTTCCACTAGCGGGAGTTCCTACATTCAGTACTTT
clone size: -; V gene: TRBV11-3; J gene: TRBJ2-7; D gene: TRBD2; CDR3 protein: CASSYTVGAGSSYEQYF; CDR3 DNA: TGTGCCAGCAGCTACACGGTAGGAGCGGGGAGCTCCTACGAGCAGTACTTC
clone size: -; V gene: TRBV11-3; J gene: TRBJ2-1; D gene: TRBD2; CDR3 protein: CASSWGTSVYNEQFF; CDR3 DNA: TGTGCCAGCAGTTGGGGGACTAGCGTTTACAATGAGCAGTTCTTC
clone size: -; V gene: TRBV1; J gene: TRBJ1-1; D gene: -; CDR3 protein: CASSQGEGERTEAFF; CDR3 DNA: TGCGCCAGCAGCCAAGGCGAGGGGGAAAGGACTGAAGCTTTCTTT
clone size: few; V gene: TRBV5-1; J gene: TRBJ2-3; D gene: TRBD1; CDR3 protein: CASSTRTGGGTDTQYF; CDR3 DNA: TGCGCCAGCAGCACCCGGACAGGGGGAGGTACAGATACGCAGTATTTT
clone size: -; V gene: TRBV28; J gene: TRBJ2-1; D gene: TRBD2; CDR3 protein: CASSLWRELAGTSSYNEQFF; CDR3 DNA: TGTGCCAGCAGTTTATGGAGAGAACTAGCGGGGACCAGCTCCTACAATGAGCAGTTCTTC
clone size: few; V gene: TRBV28; J gene: TRBJ2-1; D gene: TRBD2; CDR3 protein: CASSFAGDPYNEQFF; CDR3 DNA: TGTGCCAGCAGTTTTGCGGGAGATCCGTACAATGAGCAGTTCTTC
clone size: -; V gene: TRBV18; J gene: TRBJ2-5; D gene: -; CDR3 protein: CASSLRLKETQYF; CDR3 DNA: TGTGCCAGCTCACTGAGACTGAAGGAGACCCAGTACTTC
clone size: few; V gene: TRBV18; J gene: TRBJ2-7; D gene: -; CDR3 protein: CASSPPGSQLNYEQYF; CDR3 DNA: TGTGCCAGCTCACCCCCCGGGTCCCAGCTAAACTACGAGCAGTACTTC
clone size: -; V gene: TRBV18; J gene: TRBJ2-5; D gene: TRBD1; CDR3 protein: CASSPRGQGGETQYF; CDR3 DNA: TGTGCCAGCTCACCGAGAGGACAGGGAGGAGAGACCCAGTACTTC
clone size: medium-sized; V gene: TRBV9; J gene: TRBJ2-5; D gene: -; CDR3 protein: CASSVDGGETQYF; CDR3 DNA: TGTGCCAGCAGCGTAGACGGAGGAGAGACCCAGTACTTC
clone size: -; V gene: TRBV25-1; J gene: TRBJ2-1; D gene: TRBD2; CDR3 protein: CASSEDPWGEGEQFF; CDR3 DNA: TGTGCCAGCAGTGAAGACCCGTGGGGGGAGGGGGAGCAGTTCTTC
clone size: -; V gene: TRBV19; J gene: TRBJ2-1; D gene: TRBD2; CDR3 protein: CASSKTSGRFDEQFF; CDR3 DNA: TGTGCCAGTAGCAAGACTAGCGGGAGATTCGATGAGCAGTTCTTC
clone size: few; V gene: TRBV30; J gene: TRBJ2-6; D gene: -; CDR3 protein: CAWRLSGANVLTF; CDR3 DNA: TGTGCCTGGAGATTGTCTGGGGCCAACGTCCTGACTTTC
clone size: medium-sized; V gene: TRBV30; J gene: TRBJ2-6; D gene: TRBD1; CDR3 protein: CAWTKGADGANVLTF; CDR3 DNA: TGTGCCTGGACCAAGGGGGCGGATGGGGCCAACGTCCTGACTTTC
clone size: -; V gene: TRBV5-1; J gene: TRBJ1-3; D gene: TRBD1; CDR3 protein: CASSLRGQGSGNTIYF; CDR3 DNA: TGCGCCAGCAGCTTGAGGGGACAGGGATCTGGAAACACCATATATTTT
clone size: few; V gene: TRBV9; J gene: TRBJ2-4; D gene: -; CDR3 protein: CASSPTVGNIQYF; CDR3 DNA: TGTGCCAGCAGCCCGACTGTTGGGAACATTCAGTACTTC
clone size: -; V gene: TRBV11-3; J gene: TRBJ2-3; D gene: TRBD1; CDR3 protein: CASNPTGALTDTQYF; CDR3 DNA: TGTGCCAGCAATCCCACAGGGGCCCTCACAGATACGCAGTATTTT
clone size: -; V gene: TRBV19; J gene: TRBJ2-1; D gene: -; CDR3 protein: CASSITGPANNEQFF; CDR3 DNA: TGTGCCAGTAGTATCACCGGACCAGCGAACAATGAGCAGTTCTTC
clone size: -; V gene: TRBV19; J gene: TRBJ1-2; D gene: -; CDR3 protein: CASSTQRGADYGYTF; CDR3 DNA: TGTGCCAGTAGTACTCAACGGGGGGCCGACTATGGCTACACCTTC
clone size: -; V gene: TRBV28; J gene: TRBJ1-5; D gene: -; CDR3 protein: CASSSHYSNQPQHF; CDR3 DNA: TGTGCCAGCAGTTCACACTATAGCAATCAGCCCCAGCATTTT
clone size: -; V gene: TRBV18; J gene: TRBJ2-7; D gene: -; CDR3 protein: CASSPAANYEQYF; CDR3 DNA: TGTGCCAGCTCACCTGCGGCTAATTACGAGCAGTACTTC
clone size: medium-sized; V gene: TRBV6-8; J gene: TRBJ2-2; D gene: -; CDR3 protein: CASSDRESGELFF; CDR3 DNA: TGTGCCAGCAGTGATCGGGAATCCGGGGAGCTGTTTTTT
clone size: -; V gene: TRBV6-8; J gene: TRBJ2-5; D gene: TRBD2; CDR3 protein: CASSWTSGQETQYF; CDR3 DNA: TGTGCCAGCAGTTGGACTAGCGGACAAGAGACCCAGTACTTC
clone size: -; V gene: TRBV6-8; J gene: TRBJ2-5; D gene: TRBD2; CDR3 protein: CASSLLAGGRETQYF; CDR3 DNA: TGTGCCAGCAGTTTGTTAGCGGGGGGGCGGGAGACCCAGTACTTC
clone size: few; V gene: TRBV4-1; J gene: TRBJ2-1; D gene: TRBD1; CDR3 protein: CASSQDGLRGHEQFF; CDR3 DNA: TGCGCCAGCAGCCAAGATGGATTGAGGGGGCATGAGCAGTTCTTC
clone size: -; V gene: TRBV6-8; J gene: TRBJ2-1; D gene: TRBD1; CDR3 protein: CASSDGVRDRGYNEQFF; CDR3 DNA: TGTGCCAGCAGTGATGGGGTCCGGGACAGGGGGTACAATGAGCAGTTCTTC
clone size: -; V gene: TRBV6-8; J gene: TRBJ1-5; D gene: -; CDR3 protein: CASSDQAPGGNQPQHF; CDR3 DNA: TGTGCCAGCAGTGATCAGGCCCCTGGGGGCAATCAGCCCCAGCATTTT
clone size: -; V gene: TRBV30; J gene: TRBJ1-3; D gene: -; CDR3 protein: CAWSVKSGNTIYF; CDR3 DNA: TGTGCCTGGAGTGTAAAGTCTGGAAACACCATATATTTT
clone size: few; V gene: TRBV4-1; J gene: TRBJ2-1; D gene: TRBD1; CDR3 protein: CASSQPTGTGGSYNEQFF; CDR3 DNA: TGCGCCAGCAGCCAACCTACCGGGACAGGGGGCTCCTACAATGAGCAGTTCTTC
clone size: few; V gene: TRBV29-1; J gene: TRBJ2-1; D gene: TRBD2; CDR3 protein: CSVSLAVDGDEQFF; CDR3 DNA: TGCAGCGTGAGCCTAGCGGTGGATGGGGATGAGCAGTTCTTC
clone size: -; V gene: TRBV6-8; J gene: TRBJ1-5; D gene: -; CDR3 protein: CASSYVEYNQPQHF; CDR3 DNA: TGTGCCAGCAGTTACGTCGAATACAATCAGCCCCAGCATTTT
clone size: -; V gene: TRBV5-1; J gene: TRBJ2-3; D gene: -; CDR3 protein: CASSLEHRETDTQYF; CDR3 DNA: TGCGCCAGCAGCTTGGAACACAGGGAAACAGATACGCAGTATTTT
clone size: few; V gene: TRBV9; J gene: TRBJ1-5; D gene: -; CDR3 protein: CASSATGSNQPQHF; CDR3 DNA: TGTGCCAGCAGCGCGACAGGAAGCAATCAGCCCCAGCATTTT
clone size: -; V gene: TRBV19; J gene: TRBJ2-1; D gene: TRBD2; CDR3 protein: CASHGTSGNNEQFF; CDR3 DNA: TGTGCCAGCCACGGGACTAGCGGGAACAATGAGCAGTTCTTC
clone size: -; V gene: TRBV10-2; J gene: TRBJ2-3; D gene: -; CDR3 protein: CASSGSPRTGTDTQYF; CDR3 DNA: TGCGCCAGCAGTGGTAGCCCTAGAACAGGGACAGATACGCAGTATTTT
clone size: -; V gene: TRBV18; J gene: TRBJ2-3; D gene: -; CDR3 protein: CASSPRSGTDTQYF; CDR3 DNA: TGTGCCAGCTCACCACGCTCGGGCACAGATACGCAGTATTTT
clone size: -; V gene: TRBV30; J gene: TRBJ2-3; D gene: TRBD2; CDR3 protein: CAWRPSGRDTDTQYF; CDR3 DNA: TGTGCCTGGAGGCCAAGCGGGAGGGATACAGATACGCAGTATTTT
clone size: medium-sized; V gene: TRBV2; J gene: TRBJ2-7; D gene: -; CDR3 protein: CASKRGDISYEQYF; CDR3 DNA: TGTGCCAGCAAGAGGGGGGACATATCCTACGAGCAGTACTTC
clone size: few; V gene: TRBV5-1; J gene: TRBJ1-4; D gene: -; CDR3 protein: CASSLAGVRANEKLFF; CDR3 DNA: TGCGCCAGCAGCTTGGCGGGGGTAAGGGCTAATGAAAAACTGTTTTTT
clone size: -; V gene: TRBV18; J gene: TRBJ1-1; D gene: -; CDR3 protein: CASSPINIGAFF; CDR3 DNA: TGTGCCAGCTCACCAATAAATATAGGGGCTTTCTTT
clone size: -; V gene: TRBV28; J gene: TRBJ2-1; D gene: -; CDR3 protein: CASSRVRHTYNEQFF; CDR3 DNA: TGTGCCAGCAGCCGAGTCCGCCATACATACAATGAGCAGTTCTTC
clone size: few; V gene: TRBV7-5; J gene: TRBJ2-7; D gene: -; CDR3 protein: CASSDPPGQGAYEQYF; CDR3 DNA: TGTGCCAGCAGCGATCCCCCGGGACAGGGTGCCTACGAGCAGTACTTC
clone size: -; V gene: TRBV28; J gene: TRBJ2-6; D gene: -; CDR3 protein: CASSLRTSGANVLTF; CDR3 DNA: TGTGCCAGCAGTTTAAGGACTTCTGGGGCCAACGTCCTGACTTTC
clone size: few; V gene: TRBV6-8; J gene: TRBJ2-1; D gene: TRBD2; CDR3 protein: CASVGLASSYNEQFF; CDR3 DNA: TGTGCCAGCGTTGGACTAGCCAGCTCCTACAATGAGCAGTTCTTC
clone size: medium-sized; V gene: TRBV11-3; J gene: TRBJ2-1; D gene: -; CDR3 protein: CASSLGRVVNEQFF; CDR3 DNA: TGTGCCAGCAGCTTAGGCAGGGTCGTGAATGAGCAGTTCTTC
clone size: -; V gene: TRBV9; J gene: TRBJ2-3; D gene: -; CDR3 protein: CASSFEARSTDTQYF; CDR3 DNA: TGTGCCAGCAGTTTTGAAGCGAGAAGCACAGATACGCAGTATTTT
clone size: -; V gene: TRBV5-1; J gene: TRBJ2-2; D gene: TRBD2; CDR3 protein: CASSRASTSPMSGELFF; CDR3 DNA: TGCGCCAGCAGCAGGGCTTCGACTAGCCCTATGTCCGGGGAGCTGTTTTTT
clone size: -; V gene: TRBV18; J gene: TRBJ2-5; D gene: -; CDR3 protein: CASVDSSYQETQYF; CDR3 DNA: TGTGCCAGCGTAGACTCCTCGTACCAAGAGACCCAGTACTTC